This T cell receptor (beta chain) derives from a study of OX40 agonist ivuxolimab in advanced cancers. Study in general: From about 20 to 79 years was the age range, with a mean of around 56 years, and over 70% were male. Study-level findings and limits: Expanded clones were, on average, more numerous in CD8+ T cells than in CD4+. Doses of 0.1 to 3.0 mg/kg were accompanied by clonal expansion of CD4+ and CD8+ blood T cells by week 6. It was not determined which antigens were specifically recognized by the peripheral T cells that had undergone clonal expansion.

Clones were read by immunoSEQ multiplex PCR, and TCRdb kept only the in-frame ones, dropping some. The sample holds roughly 65,000 clones, around 88% seen once. CDR3 length equals 16 residues. CDR1 and CDR2 from the germline V gene are SGHTA and FQGNSA. The germline V and J ends were trimmed by 2 bases and 4 bases, with 14 bases remaining between them. Comments on this clone: Antigen specificity is unknown.

Source: CD4+ or CD8+ T cells sorted from blood, taken in a trial of the OX40 agonist ivuxolimab. The clonotype originates from an adult with an advanced solid tumor such as melanoma, head and neck, liver or kidney cancer. The rearrangement uses TRBV7-2 and TRBJ2-2; tentatively, D is TRBD1 (6 bases). The CDR3 DNA reads as TGTGCCAGCAGCTTAACGGGACAAAGGAGCACCGGGGAGCTGTTTTTT. It specifies CASSLTGQRSTGELFF.